Following are 14 T cell receptor beta chains from one sample sequenced in a study of CD8+CD57+ T cells in acquired aplastic anemia. For sequencing, patients were chosen who had shown expansion of CD8+CD57+ cells by flow cytometry. TCR beta VDJ and CDR3 profiles were obtained from a genomic DNA template. From the reads, TCRdb called clonotypes with MiXCR, one entry per CDR3 protein. Among roughly 500,000 distinct CDR3 sequences listed, more than 25% were seen once. The sample comprised sorted CD4+, CD8+, or CD8+CD57+ T cells (not recorded which) from PBMCs. Receptors originate from a human donor with aplastic anemia.

About this clonotype: The junction differs from germline at one of its ends, possibly a read error. The V and J genes are TRBV11-1 and TRBJ1-1; 8 nucleotides match TRBD1. Germline V gene lookup returns CDR1 SGHAT and CDR2 FQDESV (reference sequence). This CDR3 is 17 amino acids long. DNA for the CDR3: TGTGCCAGCAGTTTAGCGGGCGGACAGGGAGTTGACACTGAAGCTTTCTTT. This gives the protein CASSLAGGQGVDTEAFF.

The rearrangement joins TRBV7-8 to TRBJ1-4; D uncertain. CDR1 is SGHVS, CDR2 FQNEAQ, per germline. The CDR3 contains 15 residues. The germline V and J ends were trimmed by 5 bases and 3 bases, with 13 bases remaining between them. The CDR3 DNA reads TGTGCCAGCAGCCAAACAGATTTGGCTAATGAAAAACTGTTTTTT. Encoded protein: CASSQTDLANEKLFF. Full variable domain (missing parts from reference TRBV7-8 and TRBJ1-4): GAGVSQSPRYKVAKRGQDVALRCDPISGHVSLFWYQQALGQGPEFLTYFQNEAQLDKSGLPSDRFFAERPEGSVSTLKIQRTQQEDSAVYLCASSQTDLANEKLFFGSGTQLSVL.

The chain combines TRBV5-1 with TRBJ1-2; 8 bases fit TRBD1. This CDR3 spans 15 amino acids. Germline loops: CDR1 SGHRS, CDR2 YFSETQ. Germline trimming cut 9 bases from V and 3 bases from J; bases unmatched to any gene: 13. DNA for the CDR3: TGCGCCACCCGGGACAGGCCCTCTGGGGACTATGGCTACACCTTC. Protein: CATRDRPSGDYGYTF. Based on the CDR3 plus reference TRBV5-1 and TRBJ1-2, the full variable domain is KAGVTQTPRYLIKTRGQQVTLSCSPISGHRSVSWYQQTPGQGLQFLFEYFSETQRNKGNFPGRFSGRQFSNSRSEMNVSTLELGDSALYLCATRDRPSGDYGYTFGSGTRLTVV.

The chain joins TRBV5-8 to TRBJ2-1; D unclear. Germline V gene sequence: CDR1 SGHTS, CDR2 YDEGEE. Trimming left V 4 bases short and J 6 bases short, with 5 bases between. The CDR3 spans 11 residues. The CDR3 is CASSHLNEQFF. The CDR3 nucleotides are TGTGCCAGCAGCCACCTCAATGAGCAGTTCTTC.

This clonotype was counted between two and nine times. This rearrangement joins TRBV6-2 or TRBV6-3 to TRBJ1-5, with D possibly TRBD1 on 5 matching bases. The CDR3 totals 17 residues. Germline V gene lookup returns CDR1 MNHEY and CDR2 SVGEGT. Trimming stripped 4 bases from V and 0 bases from J, with 16 bases between. DNA for the CDR3: TGTGCCAGCAGTTCGGCCAGGGCAAGCAATAGCAATCAGCCCCAGCATTTT. This sequence encodes CASSSARASNSNQPQHF.

This clonotype was observed many times. The chain recombines TRBV20-1 with TRBJ1-6; no firm D call. Looked up from germline, CDR1 is DFQATT and CDR2 is SNEGSKA (reference sequence). Trimming stripped 3 bases from V and 9 bases from J, with 15 bases between. The CDR3 has 14 amino acids. The CDR3: CSARETIGLSPLHF. For the CDR3, the DNA is TGCAGTGCTAGGGAGACTATCGGCCTTTCACCCCTCCACTTT.

J is TRBJ1-4 and V is TRBV7-9, with D uncertain. The CDR3 length is 14 residues. Trimming took off 5 bases at V and 0 bases at J, with 7 bases between the two ends. Per germline, CDR1 SEHNR and CDR2 FQNEAQ (reference sequence). CDR3: CASSPFATNEKLFF. The CDR3 nucleotides are TGTGCCAGCAGCCCATTTGCAACTAATGAAAAACTGTTTTTT.

As regards this clonotype: This may come from a read error, since a much larger clone is one base off. The V and J genes are TRBV7-8 and TRBJ1-2; D not certain. The CDR3 extends over 14 amino acids. From germline, CDR1 is SGHVS and CDR2 FQNEAQ. The CDR3 spells CASSRYPDNYGDTF. The CDR3, as DNA: TGTGCCAGCAGCCGATACCCGGATAACTATGGCGACACCTTC.

The chain is built from TRBV6-1 and TRBJ1-2, with D possibly being TRBD1 (6 bases). V lost 5 bases and J 5 bases, leaving 15 bases between the germline ends. This CDR3 is 14 amino acids long. Germline CDR1 MNHNS, CDR2 SASEGT. DNA for the CDR3: TGTGCCAGCAGTCGGTCACAGGGTTTTTATGGCTACACCTTC. As protein: CASSRSQGFYGYTF.

CDR3 coding DNA: TGCGCCAGCAGGGTTGGGGGGCGGGGAACTGAAGCTTTCTTT. Translating it yields CASRVGGRGTEAFF. The chain recombines TRBV5-1 with TRBJ1-1; D might be TRBD1 (6 bases). The CDR3 spans 14 residues. The V gene lost 5 bases and the J gene lost 5 bases, with 16 bases spanning the gap. The germline V gene has CDR1 SGHRS and CDR2 YFSETQ.

This clonotype has at least ten counts. This rearrangement joins TRBV20-1 to TRBJ1-2, with 10 bases that match TRBD1. Trimming removed 6 bases from V and 7 bases from J; junction bases left unmatched: 11. The CDR3 is 14 residues long. CDR1 and CDR2 (germline): DFQATT, SNEGSKA (reference sequence). CDR3 in DNA: TGCAGTGCCCCAAGACAGGGGGCCTCGTCTGGCTACACCTTC. It yields the protein CSAPRQGASSGYTF.

As regards this clonotype: One end of the junction is discordant with germline, which a read error may explain. This rearrangement joins TRBV9 to TRBJ2-7; TRBD2 matches at 13 bases. The V gene's germline CDR1 is SGDLS and CDR2 YYNGEE. The CDR3 has 15 amino acids. CDR3 coding DNA: TGTGCCGGCAGCGGGGGACTAGCGGGGTTTCACGAGCAGTACTTC. It is translated as CAGSGGLAGFHEQYF.

The chain combines TRBV5-1 with TRBJ2-5; D is unresolved. The CDR3 extends over 14 amino acids. V shed 0 bases and J shed 1 base, with 7 bases lying between them. The germline V gene has CDR1 SGHRS and CDR2 YFSETQ. The CDR3 sequence: CASSLVMGQETQYF. The DNA of the CDR3 is TGCGCCAGCAGCTTGGTCATGGGCCAAGAGACCCAGTACTTC. Using reference TRBV5-1 and TRBJ2-5 for the parts outside the CDR3, the full variable domain is KAGVTQTPRYLIKTRGQQVTLSCSPISGHRSVSWYQQTPGQGLQFLFEYFSETQRNKGNFPGRFSGRQFSNSRSEMNVSTLELGDSALYLCASSLVMGQETQYFGPGTRLLVL.

On this clonotype: This may come from a read error, since a much larger clone is one base off. This rearrangement joins TRBV5-1 to TRBJ1-2, with 8 bases aligning to TRBD1. CDR3 size: 15 residues. Trimming cost V 4 bases and J 3 bases; bases outside gene matches: 8. In germline, CDR1 is SGHRS, CDR2 YFSETQ. DNA for the CDR3: TGCGCCAGCAGCACGCGACAGGGGCTCTACTATGGCTACACCTTC. Translating gives CASSTRQGLYYGYTF.